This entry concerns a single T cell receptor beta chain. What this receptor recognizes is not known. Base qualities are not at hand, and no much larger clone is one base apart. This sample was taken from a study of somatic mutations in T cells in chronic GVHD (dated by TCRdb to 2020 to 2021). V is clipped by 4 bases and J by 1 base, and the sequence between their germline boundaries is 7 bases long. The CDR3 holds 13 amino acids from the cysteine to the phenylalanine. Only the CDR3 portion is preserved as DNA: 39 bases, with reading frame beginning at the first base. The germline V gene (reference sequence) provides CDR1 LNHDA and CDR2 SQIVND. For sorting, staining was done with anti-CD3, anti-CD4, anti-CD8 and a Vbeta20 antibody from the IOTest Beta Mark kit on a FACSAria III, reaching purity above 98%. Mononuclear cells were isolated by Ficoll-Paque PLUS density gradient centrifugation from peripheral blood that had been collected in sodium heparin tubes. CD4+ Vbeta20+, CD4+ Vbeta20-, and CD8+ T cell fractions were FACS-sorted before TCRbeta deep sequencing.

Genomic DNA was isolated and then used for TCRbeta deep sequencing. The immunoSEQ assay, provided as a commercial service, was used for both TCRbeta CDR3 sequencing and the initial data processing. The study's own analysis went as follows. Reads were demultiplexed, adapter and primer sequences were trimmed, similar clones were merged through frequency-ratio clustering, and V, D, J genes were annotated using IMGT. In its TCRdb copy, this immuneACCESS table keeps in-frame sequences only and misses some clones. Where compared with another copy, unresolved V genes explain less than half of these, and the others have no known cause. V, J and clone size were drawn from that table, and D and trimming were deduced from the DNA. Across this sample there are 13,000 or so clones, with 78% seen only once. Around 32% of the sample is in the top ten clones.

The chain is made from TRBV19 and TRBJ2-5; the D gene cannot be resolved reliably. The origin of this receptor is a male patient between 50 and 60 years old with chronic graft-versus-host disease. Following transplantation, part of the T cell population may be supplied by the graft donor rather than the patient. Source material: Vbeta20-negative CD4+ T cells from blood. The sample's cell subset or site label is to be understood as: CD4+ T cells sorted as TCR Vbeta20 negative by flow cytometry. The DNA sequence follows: TGTGCCAGTAGTAGGGCCCTCCAAGAGACCCAGTACTTC. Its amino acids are CASSRALQETQYF.